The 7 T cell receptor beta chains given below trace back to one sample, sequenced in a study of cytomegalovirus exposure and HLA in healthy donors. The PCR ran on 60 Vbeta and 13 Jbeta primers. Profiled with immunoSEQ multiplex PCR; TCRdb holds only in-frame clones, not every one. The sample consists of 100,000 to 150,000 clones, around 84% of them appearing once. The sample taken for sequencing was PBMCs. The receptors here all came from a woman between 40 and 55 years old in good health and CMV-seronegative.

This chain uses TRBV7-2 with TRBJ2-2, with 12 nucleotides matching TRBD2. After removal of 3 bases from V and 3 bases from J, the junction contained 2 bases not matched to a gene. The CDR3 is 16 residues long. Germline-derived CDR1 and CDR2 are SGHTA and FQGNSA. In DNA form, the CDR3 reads TGTGCCAGCAGCTTGACTAGCGGGAGTTACACCGGGGAGCTGTTTTTT. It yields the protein CASSLTSGSYTGELFF.

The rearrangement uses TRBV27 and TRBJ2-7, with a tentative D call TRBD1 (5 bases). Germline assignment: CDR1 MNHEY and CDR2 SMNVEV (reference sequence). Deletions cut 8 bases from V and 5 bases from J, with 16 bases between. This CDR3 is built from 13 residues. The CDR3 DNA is TGTGCCAGCTCGCGTCAGGGAATCGACGAGCAGTACTTC. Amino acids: CASSRQGIDEQYF.

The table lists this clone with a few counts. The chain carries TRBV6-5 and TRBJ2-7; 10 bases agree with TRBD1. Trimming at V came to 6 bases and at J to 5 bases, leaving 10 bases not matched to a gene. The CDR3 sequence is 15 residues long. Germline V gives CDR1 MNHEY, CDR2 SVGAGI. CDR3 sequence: CASSYAGTGVHEQYF. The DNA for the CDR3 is TGTGCCAGCAGCTACGCCGGGACAGGGGTACACGAGCAGTACTTC.

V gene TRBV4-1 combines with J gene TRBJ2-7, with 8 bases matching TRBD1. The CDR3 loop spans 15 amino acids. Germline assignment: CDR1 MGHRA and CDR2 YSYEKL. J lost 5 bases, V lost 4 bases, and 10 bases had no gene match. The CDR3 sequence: CASSRRTGLDNEQYF. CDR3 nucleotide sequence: TGCGCCAGCAGCCGCCGGACAGGGTTGGACAACGAGCAGTACTTC.

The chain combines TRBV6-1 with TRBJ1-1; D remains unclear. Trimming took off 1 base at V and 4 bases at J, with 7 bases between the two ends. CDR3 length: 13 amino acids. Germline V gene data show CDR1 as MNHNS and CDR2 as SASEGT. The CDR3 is CASSEVGSTEAFF. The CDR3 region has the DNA TGTGCCAGCAGTGAAGTCGGGAGCACTGAAGCTTTCTTT.

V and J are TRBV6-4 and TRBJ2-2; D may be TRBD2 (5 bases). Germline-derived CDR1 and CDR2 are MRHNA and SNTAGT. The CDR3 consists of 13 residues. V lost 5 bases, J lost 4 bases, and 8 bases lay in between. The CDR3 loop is CASSNRGTGELFF. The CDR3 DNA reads TGTGCCAGCAGTAACCGGGGCACCGGGGAGCTGTTTTTT.

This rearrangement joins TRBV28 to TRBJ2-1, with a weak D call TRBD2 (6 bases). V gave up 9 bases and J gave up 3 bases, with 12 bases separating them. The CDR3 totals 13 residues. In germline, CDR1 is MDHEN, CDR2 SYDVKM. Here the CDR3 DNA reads TGTGCCAGTAGGGAGGACCTCTACAATGAGCAGTTCTTC. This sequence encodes CASREDLYNEQFF.